One and the same sample provided the 28 T cell receptor beta chains below, sequenced in a study of beta chain features in type 1 diabetes. The entirety of the isolated RNA underwent reverse transcription, so expressed TCRB transcripts were sequenced. Measured with immunoSEQ multiplex PCR; TCRdb has only the in-frame clones, and not every one. The sample records 970,000 or so clones, roughly 15% being singletons. The sequencing sample was made of naive CD4+ T cells from blood. The receptors here all came from a woman in her late teens or twenties in good health.

The genes are TRBV15 and TRBJ1-2; possible D gene TRBD1, 6 bases. In germline, CDR1 is LNHNV, CDR2 YYDKDF (reference sequence). The CDR3 spans 14 residues. V lost 2 bases to trimming and J lost 5 bases, with 12 bases between them. The DNA of the CDR3 is TGTGCCACCAGCAGAAACAGGGCCGGGTATGGCTACACCTTC. Translated: CATSRNRAGYGYTF. The complete variable domain, with remaining parts taken from reference TRBV15 and TRBJ1-2, reads DAMVIQNPRYQVTQFGKPVTLSCSQTLNHNVMYWYQQKSSQAPKLLFHYYDKDFNNEADTPDNFQSRRPNTSFCFLDIRSPGLGDTAMYLCATSRNRAGYGYTFGSGTRLTVV.

In this sample, this clone turned up a few times. CDR3 bases: TGTGCCAGCAGCTTTGGACTAGCGGGCGGTGGTGAGCAGTTCTTC. It specifies CASSFGLAGGGEQFF. The rearrangement uses TRBV5-4 and TRBJ2-1; 11 positions match TRBD2. The J segment lost 9 bases and the V segment lost 2 bases, leaving 7 bases of the junction unmatched. The CDR3 has 15 residues. The germline CDR1 and CDR2 sequences are SGHNT and YYREEE (reference sequence). The full variable domain, completed using reference TRBV5-4 and TRBJ2-1, is ETGVTQSPTHLIKTRGQQVTLRCSSQSGHNTVSWYQQALGQGPQFIFQYYREEENGRGNFPPRFSGLQFPNYSSELNVNALELDDSALYLCASSFGLAGGGEQFFGPGTRLTVL.

The chain couples TRBV27 to TRBJ2-5; TRBD1 agrees at 10 bases. The germline V gene has CDR1 MNHEY and CDR2 SMNVEV (reference sequence). With V trimmed by 6 bases and J by 2 bases, 6 bases remained unmatched. The CDR3 runs to 15 residues. The CDR3 DNA reads TGTGCCAGCAGCGTGGGACAGGGGTTTCAAGAGACCCAGTACTTC. Translated: CASSVGQGFQETQYF.

This clone turned up a few times. The chain employs TRBV5-4 and TRBJ2-7, with D tentatively TRBD2 (7 bases). CDR1 SGHNT and CDR2 YYREEE come from the germline V gene (reference sequence). Trimming stripped 4 bases from V and 0 bases from J, with 14 bases between. The CDR3 is made up of 15 amino acids. As DNA, the CDR3 is TGTGCCAGCAGCGCCAGGGGCGGGAGCTCCTACGAGCAGTACTTC. Residues: CASSARGGSSYEQYF.

There are a few counts of this clone. Other DNA sequences of this sample code for an identical CDR3. V is TRBV18 and J is TRBJ1-1; unclear D gene. V was shortened by 1 base and J by 2 bases, with 2 bases between the two germline ends. The germline V gene encodes CDR1 KGHSH and CDR2 LQKENI. This CDR3 is built from 12 residues. The CDR3 spells CASSPRNTEAFF. The CDR3 DNA is TGTGCCAGCTCACCACGTAACACTGAAGCTTTCTTT.

This chain links TRBV20-1 with TRBJ2-1; D remains ambiguous. This CDR3 spans 11 amino acids. V was cut by 2 bases and J by 12 bases, with 11 bases left in between. The germline V gene encodes CDR1 DFQATT and CDR2 SNEGSKA (reference sequence). As DNA, the CDR3 is TGCAGTGCTAGATATCCGTCGGGGCAGTTCTTC. Translating it yields CSARYPSGQFF.

This clone was detected a few times. The genes are TRBV18 and TRBJ2-3; D unresolved. Per germline, CDR1 KGHSH and CDR2 LQKENI. V was shortened by 5 bases and J by 6 bases, with 21 bases between the two germline ends. The CDR3 consists of 16 residues. CDR3 sequence reads: CASSLHGPRLSDTQYF. The CDR3 DNA is TGTGCCAGCTCATTACACGGGCCGAGATTATCGGATACGCAGTATTTT.

J is TRBJ2-2 and V is TRBV28, with 9 bases lining up with TRBD2. Looked up from germline, CDR1 is MDHEN and CDR2 is SYDVKM. V gave up 7 bases and J gave up 0 bases; unmatched junction bases: 6. This CDR3 comprises 16 residues. The CDR3 sequence is CASTGGRGANTGELFF. The DNA of the CDR3 is TGTGCCAGCACCGGCGGGAGGGGCGCGAACACCGGGGAGCTGTTTTTT.

This clone was counted between two and nine times. The chain carries TRBV5-6 and TRBJ1-4; 9 positions match TRBD1. V trimming: 4 bases; J trimming: 8 bases; junction bases outside the gene matches: 9. The V gene's germline CDR1 is SGHDT and CDR2 YYEEEE. The CDR3 is 15 residues long. DNA for the CDR3: TGTGCCAGCAGCGAGGGGGACAGGGAGATAGAAAAACTGTTTTTT. It translates to CASSEGDREIEKLFF.

This clone showed up just a few times. Because the CDR3's place on the DNA is in doubt, the DNA is left out and the CDR3 is given as listed by TCRdb. The chain joins TRBV19 to TRBJ2-2; the D segment call TRBD2 is taken from the table without a DNA check. The CDR3 is 14 amino acids long, termini counted. Germline CDR1 LNHDA, CDR2 SQIVND (reference sequence). CDR3: CASSKRFGAGELFF.

This chain connects TRBV5-7 to TRBJ2-7; the D gene is possibly TRBD2 (6 bases). TRBV5-7 is reported as an ORF; its role is uncertain. The CDR3 sequence is 16 residues long. V gave up 3 bases and J gave up 0 bases, with 16 bases separating them. The CDR3 DNA reads TGTGCCAGCAGCTCGGGACTCAACAAACCCTCCTACGAGCAGTACTTC. It codes for CASSSGLNKPSYEQYF.

The J gene is TRBJ1-1, the V gene TRBV11-2; the D gene is possibly TRBD1 (5 bases). This CDR3 spans 14 amino acids. CDR1 is SGHAT and CDR2 is FQNNGV in the germline V gene. V shed 5 bases and J shed 1 base, with 11 bases lying between them. CDR3 sequence (DNA): TGTGCCAGCAGCCTCGGACAAGAGAACACTGAAGCTTTCTTT. Translated: CASSLGQENTEAFF. Based on the CDR3 plus reference TRBV11-2 and TRBJ1-1, the full variable domain is EAGVAQSPRYKIIEKRQSVAFWCNPISGHATLYWYQQILGQGPKLLIQFQNNGVVDDSQLPKDRFSAERLKGVDSTLKIQPAKLEDSAVYLCASSLGQENTEAFFGQGTRLTVV.

There are a few counts of this clone. This rearrangement joins TRBV27 to TRBJ2-2; D is uncertain. This CDR3 region has 12 residues. The germline gives CDR1 MNHEY, CDR2 SMNVEV (reference sequence). V lost 3 bases to trimming and J lost 6 bases, with 5 bases between them. The CDR3 reads CASSFVAGELFF. The DNA of the CDR3 is TGTGCCAGCAGTTTTGTTGCCGGGGAGCTGTTTTTT.

This clone was counted only a few times. This chain uses TRBV7-2 with TRBJ1-5; maybe TRBD1 (5 bases). Trimming took off 1 base at V and 1 base at J, with 11 bases between the two ends. This CDR3 is 16 amino acids long. Looked up from germline, CDR1 is SGHTA and CDR2 is FQGNSA. CDR3 sequence (DNA): TGTGCCAGCAGCTTAGTGGGGTCAGGGAGCAATCAGCCCCAGCATTTT. Protein sequence: CASSLVGSGSNQPQHF. Using reference TRBV7-2 and TRBJ1-5 for the parts outside the CDR3, the full variable domain is GAGVSQSPSNKVTEKGKDVELRCDPISGHTALYWYRQSLGQGLEFLIYFQGNSAPDKSGLPSDRFSAERTGGSVSTLTIQRTQQEDSAVYLCASSLVGSGSNQPQHFGDGTRLSIL.

The sample holds a few counts of this clone. The rearrangement uses TRBV7-9 and TRBJ2-1, with a weak D call TRBD2 (6 bases). The CDR3 contains 16 residues. Trimming cost V 2 bases and J 4 bases, with 15 bases left between them. The germline V gene has CDR1 SEHNR and CDR2 FQNEAQ (reference sequence). CDR3 in DNA: TGTGCCAGCAGCTTATTTGTCGGGAGTAAGTACAATGAGCAGTTCTTC. Its translation is CASSLFVGSKYNEQFF. Complete variable domain (other parts from reference TRBV7-9 and TRBJ2-1): DTGVSQNPRHKITKRGQNVTFRCDPISEHNRLYWYRQTLGQGPEFLTYFQNEAQLEKSRLLSDRFSAERPKGSFSTLEIQRTEQGDSAMYLCASSLFVGSKYNEQFFGPGTRLTVL.

V is TRBV19 and J is TRBJ1-1; a weak D match, TRBD1 (5 bases). The CDR3 length is 15 residues. Trimming removed 10 bases from V and 2 bases from J, with 20 bases in between. In germline, CDR1 is LNHDA, CDR2 SQIVND (reference sequence). The CDR3 DNA is TGTGCCACCCACGTCCGGGGACGGGGAAACACTGAAGCTTTCTTT. Its protein is CATHVRGRGNTEAFF.

This clone occurred a few times. The rearrangement links TRBV29-1 to TRBJ2-5; D is tentatively TRBD1 or TRBD2 (5 bases each). The J call may be faulty, since TRBJ2-7 better matches the DNA end. The CDR3 extends over 15 amino acids. Germline V gene sequence: CDR1 SQVTM, CDR2 ANQGSEA. In nucleotides, the CDR3 is TGCAGCGTCGACCTGAGGGACGGCACCTCCTACGAGCAGTACTTC. Its protein is CSVDLRDGTSYEQYF.

The V and J genes are TRBV15 and TRBJ2-1; D is perhaps TRBD2 (5 bases). The germline V and J ends were trimmed by 4 bases and 6 bases, with 16 bases remaining between them. Germline V gives CDR1 LNHNV, CDR2 YYDKDF (reference sequence). The CDR3 is 15 amino acids. The CDR3 DNA reads TGTGCCACCAGCAAGGGCGGGTTTCTTACCAATGAGCAGTTCTTC. Amino acid sequence: CATSKGGFLTNEQFF.

The rearrangement uses TRBV19 and TRBJ1-5; D is unclear. The CDR3 runs 13 residues. In germline, CDR1 is LNHDA, CDR2 SQIVND (reference sequence). Trimming took 7 bases from V and 6 from J, leaving 13 bases between them. CDR3 in amino acids: CASNGKRGQPQHF. The DNA for the CDR3 is TGTGCCAGTAATGGGAAAAGAGGTCAGCCCCAGCATTTT.

The table lists this clone with a count of one. V usage is TRBV4-3 and J usage is TRBJ1-1; 9 bases fit TRBD1. V shed 4 bases, J shed 1 base, and the junction held 1 base outside the gene matches. The CDR3 runs to 14 residues. Per the germline V gene, CDR1 is LGHNA and CDR2 is YSLEER. Here the CDR3 reads CASSLQGANTEAFF. The CDR3 DNA follows: TGCGCCAGCAGCCTACAGGGGGCGAACACTGAAGCTTTCTTT.

This clone was seen more than once but under ten times. The CDR3 DNA is TGCGCCAGCAGCCAAGACGTTAGGGCCCACGCGGGAAACACCATATATTTT. Translated, it gives CASSQDVRAHAGNTIYF. The gene calls are TRBV4-3 and TRBJ1-3; the D is unclear. CDR1 is LGHNA, CDR2 YSLEER, per germline. The V end lost 0 bases, the J end lost 4 bases, and 16 bases lay between the germline ends. The CDR3 has 17 amino acids.

This chain links TRBV10-3 with TRBJ1-5; TRBD1 agrees at 9 bases. CDR1 is ENHRY and CDR2 is SYGVKD in the germline V gene. The CDR3 extends over 17 amino acids. With V trimmed by 6 bases and J by 1 base, 10 bases remained unmatched. CDR3 sequence: CAIRPGQGSASNQPQHF. Written as DNA, the CDR3 is TGTGCCATCAGGCCGGGACAGGGAAGTGCGAGCAATCAGCCCCAGCATTTT.

The V gene is TRBV6-6, the J gene TRBJ2-3; 13 nucleotides match TRBD2. This CDR3 is 16 amino acids long. Trimming took 1 base from V and 4 from J; bases not matched to a gene: 2. Germline V gene sequence: CDR1 MNHNY, CDR2 SVGAGI (reference sequence). In DNA, the CDR3 is TGTGCCAGCAGTTACTGGACTAGCGGGAGAGCAGATACGCAGTATTTT. Translation gives CASSYWTSGRADTQYF.

The genes are TRBV11-1 and TRBJ2-2; D perhaps matches TRBD2 (6 bases). The germline V gene encodes CDR1 SGHAT and CDR2 FQDESV (reference sequence). The CDR3 has 17 residues. Trimming pared 5 bases from V and 3 bases from J, leaving 19 bases between. CDR3: CASSLTSAGDYTGELFF. DNA for the CDR3: TGTGCCAGCAGCCTCACCTCAGCGGGCGACTACACCGGGGAGCTGTTTTTT.

This clone occurred a few times. This rearrangement joins TRBV10-3 to TRBJ1-2; possible D gene TRBD1, 5 bases. Germline V gives CDR1 ENHRY, CDR2 SYGVKD. This CDR3 region has 13 residues. The V and J ends lost 7 bases and 4 bases respectively, with 13 bases between them. This chain's CDR3 is CAIMGRESYGYTF. The CDR3, as DNA: TGTGCCATCATGGGCAGGGAGTCCTATGGCTACACCTTC.

The genes are TRBV5-1 and TRBJ2-1; possible D gene TRBD2, 6 bases. The CDR3 is made up of 16 amino acids. V was clipped by 0 bases and J by 7 bases, with 17 bases between them. Germline V gives CDR1 SGHRS, CDR2 YFSETQ. This chain's CDR3 is CASSLERRESRNEQFF. In DNA form, the CDR3 reads TGCGCCAGCAGCTTGGAACGTCGGGAGTCTAGAAATGAGCAGTTCTTC.

The chain carries TRBV7-2 and TRBJ2-1, with a possible D match to TRBD2 (5 bases). The germline V and J ends were trimmed by 0 bases and 5 bases, with 11 bases remaining between them. CDR3 length: 15 residues. Germline V gene data show CDR1 as SGHTA and CDR2 as FQGNSA. In DNA, the CDR3 is TGTGCCAGCAGCTTAGCCGGACTCGGACACAATGAGCAGTTCTTC. Its translation: CASSLAGLGHNEQFF.

This clone was seen a handful of times. This chain uses TRBV2 with TRBJ2-1; 8 nucleotides agree with TRBD2. This CDR3 comprises 14 residues. V lost 8 bases, J lost 5 bases, and 8 bases stayed unmatched. CDR1 and CDR2 from the germline V gene are SNHLY and FYNNEI. The CDR3 spells CASRGRFLDNEQFF. For the CDR3, the DNA is TGTGCCAGCCGCGGGAGGTTCCTTGACAATGAGCAGTTCTTC.